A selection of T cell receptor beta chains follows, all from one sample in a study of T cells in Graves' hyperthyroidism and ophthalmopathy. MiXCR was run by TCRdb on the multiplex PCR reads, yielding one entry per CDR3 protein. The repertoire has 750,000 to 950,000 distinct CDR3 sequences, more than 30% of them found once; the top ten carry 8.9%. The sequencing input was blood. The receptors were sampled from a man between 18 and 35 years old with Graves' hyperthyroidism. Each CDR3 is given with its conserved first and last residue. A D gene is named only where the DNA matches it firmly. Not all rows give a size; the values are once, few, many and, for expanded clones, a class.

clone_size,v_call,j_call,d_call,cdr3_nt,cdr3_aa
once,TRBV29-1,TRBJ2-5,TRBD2,TGCAGCGTTGAAGATCTTGGACTAGCGGGGAAGGAGACCCAGTACTTC,CSVEDLGLAGKETQYF
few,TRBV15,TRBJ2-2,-,TGTGCCACCAGCAGGGGTTCGAACACCGGGGAGCTGTTTTTT,CATSRGSNTGELFF
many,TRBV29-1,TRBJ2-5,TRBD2,TGCAGCGTTACCACCGCGGGACTAGCGGAGACCCAGTACTTC,CSVTTAGLAETQYF
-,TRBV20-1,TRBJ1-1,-,TGCAGTGCTAGAGTCGCCCCTGGAGGTACTTTCTTT,CSARVAPGGTFF
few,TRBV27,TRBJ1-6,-,TGTGCCAGCAGCCCCGGGCCATCTTCACCCCTCCACTTT,CASSPGPSSPLHF
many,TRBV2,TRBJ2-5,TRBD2,TGTGCCAGCACGCTAGGACTAGCGTTCCAAGGGGCCCAGTACTTC,CASTLGLAFQGAQYF
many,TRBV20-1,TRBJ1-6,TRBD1,TGCAGTGCTAGTGGGCAGGGGGCTTCCTATAATTCACCCCTCCACTTT,CSASGQGASYNSPLHF
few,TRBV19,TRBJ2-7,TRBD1,TGTGCCAGTAGTATAGATCCGGGACAGACCTACGAGCAGTACTTC,CASSIDPGQTYEQYF
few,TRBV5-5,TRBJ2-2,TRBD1,TGTGCCAGCACCGTCCGGGACAGTCCTTCGCTTTTAGCCGGGGAGCTGTTTTTT,CASTVRDSPSLLAGELFF
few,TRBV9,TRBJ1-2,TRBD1,TGTGCCAGCAGCCAGGGACAGGGCCATGGCTACACCTTC,CASSQGQGHGYTF
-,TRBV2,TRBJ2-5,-,TGTGCCAGCAGTGGTGGGACCCAGAGCTTC,CASSGGTQSF
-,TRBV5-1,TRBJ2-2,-,TGCGCCAGCAGCTTGGCGGTAATTGATACCGGGGAGCTGTTTTTT,CASSLAVIDTGELFF
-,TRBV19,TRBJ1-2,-,TGTGCCAGCAGCTTTAGGGCCTATGGCTACACCTTC,CASSFRAYGYTF
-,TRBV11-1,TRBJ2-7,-,TGTGCCAGCAGCTCCAACCCCTACGGGGCCTTCTCCTACGAGCAGTACTTC,CASSSNPYGAFSYEQYF
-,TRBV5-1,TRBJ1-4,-,TGCGCCAGCAGCTTGGGGGGGGGACATAGTGAAAAACTGTTTTTT,CASSLGGGHSEKLFF
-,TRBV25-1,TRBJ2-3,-,TGTGCCAGCAGTGAATACTTCAGCACAGATACGCAGTATTTT,CASSEYFSTDTQYF
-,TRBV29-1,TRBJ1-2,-,TGCAGCGTTGGTTCAGGGTTGGACTACACCTTC,CSVGSGLDYTF
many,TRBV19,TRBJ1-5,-,TGTGCCAGTAGTGTCGACCGGGGACCCCAGCATTTT,CASSVDRGPQHF
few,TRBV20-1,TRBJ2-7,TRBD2,TGCAGTGCTAAAGATCATCTCGGAGCGGGAGGCCGTTACGAGCAGTACTTC,CSAKDHLGAGGRYEQYF
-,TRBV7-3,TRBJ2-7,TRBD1,TGTGCCAGCAGCCTGGACAGGGTGGGCGACGAGCAGTACTTC,CASSLDRVGDEQYF
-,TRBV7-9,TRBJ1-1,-,TGTGCCAGCAGCTTGCTGCCAGGGAAAGCAGGTACTGAAGCTTTCTTT,CASSLLPGKAGTEAFF
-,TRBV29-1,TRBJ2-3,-,TGCAGCGTTGAAGATGGGGGTTTTAACACAGATACGCAGTATTTT,CSVEDGGFNTDTQYF
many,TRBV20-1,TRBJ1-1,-,TGCAGTGCTAGGACAGGACATTCGAACACTGAAGCTTTCTTT,CSARTGHSNTEAFF
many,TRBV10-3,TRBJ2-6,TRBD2,TGTGCCATCAGTGAGTCTGCGGGGGATGCCGGGGCCAACGTCCTGACTTTC,CAISESAGDAGANVLTF
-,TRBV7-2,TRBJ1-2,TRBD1,TGTGCCAGCAGCCAAGAGGGGACAGGGCGGAACTATGGCTACACCTTC,CASSQEGTGRNYGYTF
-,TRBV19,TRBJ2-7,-,TGTGCCAGTAGCGGGGGAGGAACCGAGCAGTACTTC,CASSGGGTEQYF
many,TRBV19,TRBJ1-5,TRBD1,TGTGCCAGTAGCGGGACAGCTAATCAGCCCCAGCATTTT,CASSGTANQPQHF
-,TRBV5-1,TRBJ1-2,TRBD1,TGCGCCAGCAGCTTGGAGTCGGGACAGGGTATTGGCTACACCTTC,CASSLESGQGIGYTF
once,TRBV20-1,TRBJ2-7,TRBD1,TGCAGTTACAGGGGTGGAGAGCAGTACTTC,CSYRGGEQYF